Below are 31 T cell receptor beta chains sequenced from a single sample in a study of blood T cell repertoires in COVID-19. Sequencing was performed with immunoSEQ multiplex PCR; in TCRdb, only in-frame clones are kept and a portion is missing. This table holds approximately 120,000 clones, about 85% found once. Sequenced input: peripheral blood. The origin of the receptors is a woman older than 75 with COVID-19, enrolled during active disease.

The chain combines TRBV6-5 with TRBJ2-7; 7 bases map to TRBD1. The germline CDR1 and CDR2 sequences are MNHEY and SVGAGI. Losses at the gene ends were 7 bases for V and 4 bases for J; bases not matched to a gene: 4. The CDR3 is 12 amino acids. The CDR3 loop is CASKTGQYEQYF. As DNA, the CDR3 is TGTGCCAGCAAGACGGGACAGTACGAGCAGTACTTC.

This chain connects TRBV6-1 to TRBJ1-5, with a tentative D call TRBD1 (5 bases). The CDR3 extends over 18 amino acids. The V end lost 3 bases, the J end lost 3 bases, and 21 bases lay between the germline ends. Germline-derived CDR1 and CDR2 are MNHNS and SASEGT. The CDR3 reads CASSEGSLAGQDNQPQHF. The CDR3 bases are TGTGCCAGCAGTGAGGGTTCTTTGGCAGGGCAGGACAATCAGCCCCAGCATTTT.

The chain employs TRBV9 and TRBJ2-7; 10 bases map to TRBD1. From germline, CDR1 is SGDLS and CDR2 YYNGEE. The CDR3 has 14 amino acids. The V segment lost 3 bases and the J segment 8 bases; nucleotides outside the gene matches: 8. The CDR3 region is CASSESGTGVKQYF. The CDR3 bases are TGTGCCAGCAGCGAATCCGGGACAGGGGTGAAGCAGTACTTC.

This sequence joins TRBV15 and TRBJ2-3; 10 nucleotides match TRBD2. Germline V gene sequence: CDR1 LNHNV, CDR2 YYDKDF (reference sequence). This CDR3 has 17 residues. V lost 3 bases to trimming and J lost 2 bases; unmatched junction nucleotides: 8. The CDR3 DNA sequence: TGTGCCACCAGCAGGATCCCCAGCGGGAGGGTCACAGATACGCAGTATTTT. It encodes CATSRIPSGRVTDTQYF.

The V gene is TRBV10-3, the J gene TRBJ2-1, with 7 bases that match TRBD2. Germline V lookup: CDR1 ENHRY, CDR2 SYGVKD. Trimming at V came to 0 bases and at J to 7 bases, leaving 6 bases not matched to a gene. This CDR3 contains 15 residues. This CDR3 reads CAISESLAGVNEQFF. The CDR3 DNA reads TGTGCCATCAGTGAGTCGTTGGCGGGAGTAAATGAGCAGTTCTTC.

V is TRBV6-2 or TRBV6-3 and J is TRBJ2-3; TRBD2 agrees at 8 bases. CDR3 length: 16 amino acids. The J segment lost 5 bases and the V segment lost 0 bases, leaving 7 bases of the junction unmatched. CDR1 and CDR2 from the germline V gene are MNHEY and SVGEGT. The CDR3 region has the DNA TGTGCCAGCAGTTACTCTTGGTCGGGGGGGGAAGATACGCAGTATTTT. Residues: CASSYSWSGGEDTQYF.

The gene calls are TRBV5-1 and TRBJ1-1, with TRBD1 identical over 9 bases. Per the germline V gene, CDR1 is SGHRS and CDR2 is YFSETQ. V gave up 3 bases and J gave up 0 bases; unmatched junction bases: 12. This CDR3 contains 18 residues. The DNA for the CDR3 is TGCGCCAGCAGCTCCCAAAAACTGGACAGGGGAATGAACACTGAAGCTTTCTTT. It is translated as CASSSQKLDRGMNTEAFF.

The chain links TRBV10-3 to TRBJ2-2; D gene ambiguous. The V end lost 9 bases, the J end lost 2 bases, and 10 bases lay between the germline ends. This CDR3 comprises 13 residues. Germline V lookup: CDR1 ENHRY, CDR2 SYGVKD. CDR3 residues: CAIINTNTGELFF. CDR3 coding DNA: TGTGCCATAATCAACACAAACACCGGGGAGCTGTTTTTT.

J is TRBJ2-5 and V is TRBV6-2 or TRBV6-3; TRBD2 matches at 7 bases. This CDR3 contains 15 residues. The V gene's germline CDR1 is MNHEY and CDR2 SVGEGT. The V segment lost 5 bases and the J segment 1 base; nucleotides outside the gene matches: 7. CDR3 coding DNA: TGTGCCAGCAGTCGGGACGGGGGGATCCAAGAGACCCAGTACTTC. It translates to CASSRDGGIQETQYF.

This clone has just one count. The genes are TRBV5-5 and TRBJ2-1, with D uncertain. Trimming removed 7 bases from V and 9 bases from J, with 11 bases in between. From germline, CDR1 is SGHKS and CDR2 YYEKEE (reference sequence). The CDR3 is made up of 11 amino acids. CDR3 in amino acids: CASSLLGEQFF. The CDR3 DNA is TGTGCCAGCTCACTTCTAGGTGAGCAGTTCTTC.

V usage is TRBV28 and J usage is TRBJ1-4, with a tentative D call TRBD1 (5 bases). CDR1 and CDR2 (germline): MDHEN, SYDVKM. The CDR3 loop spans 13 amino acids. Trimming stripped 4 bases from V and 11 bases from J, with 14 bases between. CDR3 sequence (DNA): TGTGCCAGCAGTTCCGGGGGGGGTAGGAAACTGTTTTTT. This gives the protein CASSSGGGRKLFF.

DNA of the CDR3: TGTGCCAGCAGGGGGGACAGGGAGGTTCGATCACCCCTCCACTTT. Protein product: CASRGDREVRSPLHF. The rearrangement uses TRBV6-5 and TRBJ1-6, with 9 bases identical to TRBD1. CDR3 length: 15 amino acids. After removal of 6 bases from V and 10 bases from J, the junction contained 10 bases not matched to a gene. Germline CDR1 is MNHEY and CDR2 is SVGAGI.

The chain joins TRBV11-3 to TRBJ2-7; TRBD2 agrees at 8 bases. This CDR3 is 20 amino acids long. The germline V gene encodes CDR1 SGHNT and CDR2 YENEEA. Losses at the gene ends were 5 bases for V and 2 bases for J; bases not matched to a gene: 23. In DNA, the CDR3 is TGTGCCAGCAGCGGTTCGGATGACTTGACGGGAGGGCGGGAAACCTACGAGCAGTACTTC. Its protein is CASSGSDDLTGGRETYEQYF.

This chain uses TRBV18 with TRBJ2-7; 11 bases match TRBD1. The CDR3 has 14 amino acids. J gave up 4 bases and V 6 bases, and 5 bases lay outside the gene matches. Germline CDR1 is KGHSH and CDR2 is LQKENI. The CDR3 DNA reads as TGTGCCAGCTCCCAGGACAGGGGGCGATACGAGCAGTACTTC. Encoded protein: CASSQDRGRYEQYF. The whole variable domain, filled in from reference TRBV18 and TRBJ2-7, reads NAGVMQNPRHLVRRRGQEARLRCSPMKGHSHVYWYRQLPEEGLKFMVYLQKENIIDESGMPKERFSAEFPKEGPSILRIQQVVRGDSAAYFCASSQDRGRYEQYFGPGTRLTVT.

The rearrangement uses TRBV7-9 and TRBJ2-5; 7 positions match TRBD2. Germline V CDR1 and CDR2: SEHNR, FQNEAQ (reference sequence). The CDR3 runs to 14 residues. The trim removed 4 bases at V and 3 bases at J, leaving 5 bases unmatched. The CDR3 DNA sequence: TGTGCCAGCAGCTCCAATGCGGGGGAAGAGACCCAGTACTTC. Translation gives CASSSNAGEETQYF.

J is TRBJ2-1 and V is TRBV28, with 8 nucleotides matching TRBD2. Germline trimming cut 5 bases from V and 8 bases from J; bases unmatched to any gene: 8. Germline V gene lookup returns CDR1 MDHEN and CDR2 SYDVKM. This CDR3 has 14 amino acids. The CDR3, as DNA: TGTGCCAGCAGTGAAAGCGGGAGTGTCGATGAGCAGTTCTTC. Translation: CASSESGSVDEQFF.

The chain couples TRBV7-9 to TRBJ2-7; 7 nucleotides line up with TRBD1. The CDR3 spans 16 residues. Germline lookup yields CDR1 SEHNR and CDR2 FQNEAQ (reference sequence). The V segment lost 3 bases and the J segment 0 bases; nucleotides outside the gene matches: 8. The CDR3 nucleotides are TGTGCCAGCAGCTTTCGCCGGGACAGCAACTCCTACGAGCAGTACTTC. Protein: CASSFRRDSNSYEQYF. Full variable domain (rest looked up from reference TRBV7-9 and TRBJ2-7): DTGVSQNPRHKITKRGQNVTFRCDPISEHNRLYWYRQTLGQGPEFLTYFQNEAQLEKSRLLSDRFSAERPKGSFSTLEIQRTEQGDSAMYLCASSFRRDSNSYEQYFGPGTRLTVT.

The rearrangement uses TRBV7-9 and TRBJ2-2; no clear D gene. Trimming stripped 1 base from V and 3 bases from J, with 3 bases between. Germline lookup yields CDR1 SEHNR and CDR2 FQNEAQ (reference sequence). CDR3 length: 13 amino acids. In DNA form, the CDR3 reads TGTGCCAGCAGCTTAGTCGACACCGGGGAGCTGTTTTTT. Amino acids: CASSLVDTGELFF.

The rearrangement joins TRBV5-1 to TRBJ2-3; 9 bases align to TRBD2. The germline V gene encodes CDR1 SGHRS and CDR2 YFSETQ. The CDR3 has 16 amino acids. J was trimmed by 6 bases and V by 0 bases; bases with no gene match: 8. This chain's CDR3 is CASSLASGTAPDTQYF. The CDR3 DNA sequence: TGCGCCAGCAGCTTGGCTAGCGGGACTGCCCCGGATACGCAGTATTTT.

The genes are TRBV6-5 and TRBJ2-1; tentative D call: TRBD2 (5 bases). The V end lost 6 bases, the J end lost 7 bases, and 16 bases lay between the germline ends. This CDR3 spans 14 amino acids. CDR1 and CDR2 from the germline V gene are MNHEY and SVGAGI. The DNA of the CDR3 is TGTGCCAGCAGACCACCGGCTAGCATAAATGAGCAGTTCTTC. Protein product: CASRPPASINEQFF.

The CDR3 coding sequence is TGTGCCAGCATCGCCAGGACAGGGTTAAGGACTGAAGCTTTCTTT. This sequence encodes CASIARTGLRTEAFF. The genes are TRBV28 and TRBJ1-1, with 8 bases fitting TRBD1. CDR1 and CDR2 (germline): MDHEN, SYDVKM. With 7 bases clipped from V and 5 bases from J, the junction kept 12 bases outside the gene matches. The length of the CDR3 is 15 residues.

This chain links TRBV6-5 with TRBJ1-5; D perhaps matches TRBD1 (6 bases). The CDR3 consists of 13 residues. Germline loops: CDR1 MNHEY, CDR2 SVGAGI. Trimming cost V 6 bases and J 4 bases, with 10 bases left between them. CDR3 nucleotides: TGTGCCAGCAGCCTTACAGGGAATCAGCCCCAGCATTTT. This sequence encodes CASSLTGNQPQHF.

The chain carries TRBV10-2 and TRBJ2-1; the match to TRBD2 covers 7 bases. The trim removed 10 bases at V and 4 bases at J, leaving 13 bases unmatched. This CDR3 spans 15 amino acids. Looked up from germline, CDR1 is WSHSY and CDR2 is SAAADI. CDR3 in DNA: TGCGCCACCTGCCGGGAGGCGAAGAAATACAATGAGCAGTTCTTC. Its translation is CATCREAKKYNEQFF.

The rearrangement joins TRBV7-9 to TRBJ2-7; tentatively, D is TRBD2 (5 bases). The CDR3 loop spans 13 amino acids. Trimming took 5 bases from V and 5 from J, leaving 13 bases between them. CDR1 SEHNR and CDR2 FQNEAQ come from the germline V gene (reference sequence). The CDR3 loop reads CASSLRGYDEQYF. The CDR3 nucleotides are TGTGCCAGCAGCCTAAGAGGGTATGACGAGCAGTACTTC.

The CDR3 DNA reads as TGTGCCAGCAGCTCGATTACAGGCTCTGGGGCCAACGTCCTGACTTTC. This translates into CASSSITGSGANVLTF. The chain couples TRBV4-2 to TRBJ2-6; tentative D call: TRBD1 (5 bases). The CDR3 length is 16 residues. Deletions cut 5 bases from V and 0 bases from J, with 11 bases between. Germline V gene lookup returns CDR1 LGHNA and CDR2 YNFKEQ.

A remark on this clone: An end of the junction does not agree with germline; a read error may underlie this. This chain links TRBV5-1 with TRBJ1-1, with D possibly TRBD1 on 5 matching bases. Germline CDR1 reads SGHRS; CDR2 reads YFSETQ. There are 14 residues in the CDR3. DNA of the CDR3: TGCGCCAGCAGATTGGCCATTAGGGGCACTGAAGCTTTCTTT. This gives the protein CASRLAIRGTEAFF.

Only one count was recorded for this clone. The chain employs TRBV3-1 (or the pseudogene TRBV3-2) and TRBJ1-4, with 10 bases lining up with TRBD1. The CDR3 contains 15 residues. Germline lookup yields CDR1 LGHDT and CDR2 YNNKEL (reference sequence). J gave up 6 bases and V 1 base, and 2 bases lay outside the gene matches. For the CDR3, the DNA is TGTGCCAGCAGCCAAGTCGGACAGGGGGATGAAAAACTGTTTTTT. This sequence encodes CASSQVGQGDEKLFF.

This clone was seen a single time. The gene calls are TRBV7-9 and TRBJ2-2; D not resolved. CDR3 length: 15 amino acids. V dropped 1 base and J dropped 2 bases, with 8 bases sitting between them. In germline, CDR1 is SEHNR, CDR2 FQNEAQ (reference sequence). In DNA, the CDR3 is TGTGCCAGCAGCTTAGTTGGCAGAAACACCGGGGAGCTGTTTTTT. This translates into CASSLVGRNTGELFF. The full variable domain, completed using reference TRBV7-9 and TRBJ2-2, is DTGVSQNPRHKITKRGQNVTFRCDPISEHNRLYWYRQTLGQGPEFLTYFQNEAQLEKSRLLSDRFSAERPKGSFSTLEIQRTEQGDSAMYLCASSLVGRNTGELFFGEGSRLTVL.

This clone was seen just once. The chain combines TRBV9 with TRBJ2-7, with 9 bases aligning to TRBD1. Germline V gives CDR1 SGDLS, CDR2 YYNGEE. Trimming took 4 bases from V and 2 from J; bases not matched to a gene: 4. The CDR3 is 14 amino acids. The CDR3 DNA is TGTGCCAGCAGCACGGACAGGGGACCCTACGAGCAGTACTTC. Protein product: CASSTDRGPYEQYF.

The gene calls are TRBV3-1 (or the pseudogene TRBV3-2) and TRBJ2-5, with 12 bases identical to TRBD2. J lost 5 bases, V lost 4 bases, and 14 bases had no gene match. Germline V gene sequence: CDR1 LGHDT, CDR2 YNNKEL (reference sequence). CDR3 length: 18 amino acids. DNA for the CDR3: TGTGCCAGCAGCCGGGGATTGATGACTAGCGGGAGCGGCGAGACCCAGTACTTC. Protein product: CASSRGLMTSGSGETQYF.

V is TRBV18 and J is TRBJ2-3; 7 bases align to TRBD1. The germline V gene has CDR1 KGHSH and CDR2 LQKENI. The CDR3 spans 15 residues. The ends lost 2 bases at V and 2 bases at J; junction bases unmatched: 4. CDR3 nucleotide sequence: TGTGCCAGCTCACCATCAGGGGGACCCACAGATACGCAGTATTTT. This gives the protein CASSPSGGPTDTQYF.